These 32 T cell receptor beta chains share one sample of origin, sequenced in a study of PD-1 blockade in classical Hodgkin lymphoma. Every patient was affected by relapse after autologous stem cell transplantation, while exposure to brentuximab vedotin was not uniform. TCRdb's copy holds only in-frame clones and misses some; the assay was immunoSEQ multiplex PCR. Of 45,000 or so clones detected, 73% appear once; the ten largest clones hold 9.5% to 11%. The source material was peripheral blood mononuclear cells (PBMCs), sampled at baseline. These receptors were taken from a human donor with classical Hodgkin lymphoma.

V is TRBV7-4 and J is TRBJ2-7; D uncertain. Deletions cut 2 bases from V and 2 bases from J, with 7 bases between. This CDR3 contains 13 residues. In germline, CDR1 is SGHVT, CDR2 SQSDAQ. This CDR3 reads CASSLLSPYEQYF. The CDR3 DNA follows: TGTGCCAGCAGCTTACTATCACCCTACGAGCAGTACTTC.

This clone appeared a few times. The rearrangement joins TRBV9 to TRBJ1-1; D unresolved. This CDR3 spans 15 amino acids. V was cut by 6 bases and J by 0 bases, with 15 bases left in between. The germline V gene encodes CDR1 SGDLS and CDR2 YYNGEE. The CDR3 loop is CASKGGLEVNTEAFF. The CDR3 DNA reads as TGTGCCAGCAAGGGAGGCCTCGAAGTGAACACTGAAGCTTTCTTT.

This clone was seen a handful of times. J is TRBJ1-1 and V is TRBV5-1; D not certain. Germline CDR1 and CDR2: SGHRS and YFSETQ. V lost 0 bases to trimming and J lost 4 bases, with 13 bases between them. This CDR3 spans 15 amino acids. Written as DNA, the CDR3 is TGCGCCAGCAGCTTGGAAACGGGAAGGGTCACTGAAGCTTTCTTT. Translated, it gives CASSLETGRVTEAFF.

Here the CDR3 reads CASSLRVYEQYF. The CDR3 DNA reads as TGTGCCAGCAGCTTGCGGGTCTACGAGCAGTACTTC. The chain joins TRBV5-6 to TRBJ2-7, with no clear D. Germline assignment: CDR1 SGHDT and CDR2 YYEEEE. V was cut by 1 base and J by 3 bases, with 5 bases left in between. CDR3 size: 12 residues.

This CDR3 is CASSLKGNYEQYF. The CDR3 region has the DNA TGTGCCAGCAGCTTAAAGGGGAACTACGAGCAGTACTTC. This rearrangement joins TRBV7-9 to TRBJ2-7; tentatively, D is TRBD1 (5 bases). The CDR3 extends over 13 amino acids. Germline CDR1 and CDR2: SEHNR and FQNEAQ (reference sequence). The V end lost 2 bases, the J end lost 3 bases, and 8 bases lay between the germline ends.

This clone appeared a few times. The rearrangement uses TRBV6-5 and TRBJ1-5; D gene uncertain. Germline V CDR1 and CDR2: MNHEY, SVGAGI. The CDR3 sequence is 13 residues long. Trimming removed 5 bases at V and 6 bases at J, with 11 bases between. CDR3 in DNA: TGTGCCAGCAGTGAAGTGAGGGTTCAGCCCCAGCATTTT. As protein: CASSEVRVQPQHF.

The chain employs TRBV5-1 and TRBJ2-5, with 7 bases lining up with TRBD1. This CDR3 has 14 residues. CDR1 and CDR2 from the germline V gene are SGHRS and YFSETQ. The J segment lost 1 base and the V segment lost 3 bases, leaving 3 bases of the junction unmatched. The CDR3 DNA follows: TGCGCCAGCAGCTCGGGACAGCCCCAAGAGACCCAGTACTTC. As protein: CASSSGQPQETQYF.

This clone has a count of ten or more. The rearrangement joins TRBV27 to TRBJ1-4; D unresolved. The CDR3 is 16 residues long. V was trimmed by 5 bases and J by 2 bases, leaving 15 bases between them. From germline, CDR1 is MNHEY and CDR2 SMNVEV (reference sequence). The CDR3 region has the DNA TGTGCCAGCAGTCCCTCGACGCGGCTGACTAATGAAAAACTGTTTTTT. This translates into CASSPSTRLTNEKLFF.

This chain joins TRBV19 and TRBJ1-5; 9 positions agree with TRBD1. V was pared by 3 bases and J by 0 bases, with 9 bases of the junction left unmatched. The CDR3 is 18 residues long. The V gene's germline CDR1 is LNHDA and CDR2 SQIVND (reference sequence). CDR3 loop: CASSIGAGTGLSNQPQHF. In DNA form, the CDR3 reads TGTGCCAGTAGTATTGGGGCCGGGACAGGGCTTAGCAATCAGCCCCAGCATTTT.

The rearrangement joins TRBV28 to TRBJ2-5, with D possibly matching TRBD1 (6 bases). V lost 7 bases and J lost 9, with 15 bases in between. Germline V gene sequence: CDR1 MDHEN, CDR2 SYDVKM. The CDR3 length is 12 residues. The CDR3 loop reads CASTGASWAQYF. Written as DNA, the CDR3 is TGTGCCAGCACAGGGGCCTCGTGGGCCCAGTACTTC.

The CDR3 DNA reads TGTGCCAGCAGTGCCGCTAGCGACACCGGGGAGCTGTTTTTT. Encoded protein: CASSAASDTGELFF. The genes are TRBV2 and TRBJ2-2; a weak D match, TRBD2 (6 bases). The germline V gene encodes CDR1 SNHLY and CDR2 FYNNEI. The CDR3 loop spans 14 amino acids. Trimming took off 4 bases at V and 3 bases at J, with 9 bases between the two ends.

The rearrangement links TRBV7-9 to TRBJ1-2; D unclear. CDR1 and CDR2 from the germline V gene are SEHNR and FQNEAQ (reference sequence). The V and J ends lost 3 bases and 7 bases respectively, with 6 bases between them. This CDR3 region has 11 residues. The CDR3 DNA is TGTGCCAGCAGCTTTGGATCTGGCTACACCTTC. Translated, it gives CASSFGSGYTF.

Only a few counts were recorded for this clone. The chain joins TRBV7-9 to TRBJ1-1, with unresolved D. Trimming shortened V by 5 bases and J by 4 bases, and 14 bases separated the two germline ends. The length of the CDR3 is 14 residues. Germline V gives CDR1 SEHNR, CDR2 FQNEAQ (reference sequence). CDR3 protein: CASSTHGRPTEAFF. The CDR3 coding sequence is TGTGCCAGCAGCACCCACGGACGGCCCACTGAAGCTTTCTTT.

As DNA, the CDR3 is TGTGCCAGCAACGGGGGGGCCTACGAGCAGTACTTC. Translation: CASNGGAYEQYF. The rearrangement uses TRBV2 and TRBJ2-7; 8 positions agree with TRBD2. V was pared by 7 bases and J by 2 bases, with 1 base of the junction left unmatched. This CDR3 is 12 amino acids long. The germline V gene has CDR1 SNHLY and CDR2 FYNNEI.

The CDR3 DNA is TGTGCCAGCAGCTTAGAAGGAGGGGCCGAGCAGTACTTC. Amino acids: CASSLEGGAEQYF. The V and J genes are TRBV7-9 and TRBJ2-7; tentative D call: TRBD2 (6 bases). V gave up 1 base and J gave up 6 bases, with 10 bases separating them. The CDR3 is 13 amino acids. Germline V gene lookup returns CDR1 SEHNR and CDR2 FQNEAQ (reference sequence).

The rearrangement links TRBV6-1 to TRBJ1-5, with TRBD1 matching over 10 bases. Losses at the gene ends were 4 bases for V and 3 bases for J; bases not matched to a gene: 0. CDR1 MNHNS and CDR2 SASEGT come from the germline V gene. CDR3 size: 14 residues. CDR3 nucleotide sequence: TGTGCCAGCAGTGGACAGGGGGCCAATCAGCCCCAGCATTTT. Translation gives CASSGQGANQPQHF.

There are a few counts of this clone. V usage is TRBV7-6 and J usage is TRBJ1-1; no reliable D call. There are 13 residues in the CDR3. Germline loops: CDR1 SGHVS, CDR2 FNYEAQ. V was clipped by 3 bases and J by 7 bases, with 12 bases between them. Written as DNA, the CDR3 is TGTGCCAGCAGCTTTAGGGCGGGCGATGAAGCTTTCTTT. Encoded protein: CASSFRAGDEAFF.

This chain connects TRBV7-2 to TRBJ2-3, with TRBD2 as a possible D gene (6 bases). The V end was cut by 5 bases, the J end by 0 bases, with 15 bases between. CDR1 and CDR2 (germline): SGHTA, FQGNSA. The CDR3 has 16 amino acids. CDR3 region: CASSTMAGSSTDTQYF. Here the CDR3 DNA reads TGTGCCAGCAGCACCATGGCGGGGTCTAGCACAGATACGCAGTATTTT.

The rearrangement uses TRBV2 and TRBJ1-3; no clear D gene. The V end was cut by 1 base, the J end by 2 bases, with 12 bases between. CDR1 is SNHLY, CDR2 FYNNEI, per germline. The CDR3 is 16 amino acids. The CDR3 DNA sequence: TGTGCCAGCAGTGAAGAGGGCCCGGGTGCTGGAAACACCATATATTTT. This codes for CASSEEGPGAGNTIYF.

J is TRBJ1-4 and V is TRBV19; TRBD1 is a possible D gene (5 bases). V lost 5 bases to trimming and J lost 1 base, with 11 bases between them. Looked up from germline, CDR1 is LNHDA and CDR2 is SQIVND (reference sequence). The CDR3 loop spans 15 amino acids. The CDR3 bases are TGTGCCAGTAGTGCCCACGGGGGAACTAATGAAAAACTGTTTTTT. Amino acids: CASSAHGGTNEKLFF.

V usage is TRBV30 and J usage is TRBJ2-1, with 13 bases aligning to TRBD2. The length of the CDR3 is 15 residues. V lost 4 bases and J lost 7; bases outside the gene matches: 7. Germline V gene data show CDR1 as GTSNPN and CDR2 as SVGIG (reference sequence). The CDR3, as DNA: TGTGCCTGGATTTTCTCGGGACTAGCGGGAAATGAGCAGTTCTTC. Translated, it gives CAWIFSGLAGNEQFF.

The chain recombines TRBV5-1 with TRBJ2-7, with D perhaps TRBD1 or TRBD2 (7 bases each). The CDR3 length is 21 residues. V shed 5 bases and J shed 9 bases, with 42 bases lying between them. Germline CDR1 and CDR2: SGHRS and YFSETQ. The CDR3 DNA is TGCGCCAGCAGAAATAGCATTGCGGCAGGGGGTTTCGGGCATGGGACTACGGGGCAGTACTTC. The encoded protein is CASRNSIAAGGFGHGTTGQYF.

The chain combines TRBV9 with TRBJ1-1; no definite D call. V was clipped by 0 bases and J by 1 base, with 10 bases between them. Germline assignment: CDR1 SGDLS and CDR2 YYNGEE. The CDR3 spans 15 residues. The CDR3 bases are TGTGCCAGCAGCGTAGAAGGCACAGCGAACACTGAAGCTTTCTTT. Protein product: CASSVEGTANTEAFF.

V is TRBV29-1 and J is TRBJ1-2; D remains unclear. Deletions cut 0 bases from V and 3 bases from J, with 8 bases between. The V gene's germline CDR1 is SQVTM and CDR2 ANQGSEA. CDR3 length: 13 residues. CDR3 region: CSVEEGTYYGYTF. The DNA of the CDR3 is TGCAGCGTTGAAGAAGGAACCTACTATGGCTACACCTTC.

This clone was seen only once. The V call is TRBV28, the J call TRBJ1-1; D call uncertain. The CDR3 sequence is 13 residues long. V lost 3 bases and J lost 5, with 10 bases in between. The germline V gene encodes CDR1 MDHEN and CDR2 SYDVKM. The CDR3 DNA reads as TGTGCCAGCAGTTTTGAGAAGGGAACTGAAGCTTTCTTT. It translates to CASSFEKGTEAFF.

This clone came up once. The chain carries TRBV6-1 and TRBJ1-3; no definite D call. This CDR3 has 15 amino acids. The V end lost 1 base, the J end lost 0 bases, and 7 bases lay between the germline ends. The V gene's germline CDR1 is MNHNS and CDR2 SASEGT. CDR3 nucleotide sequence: TGTGCCAGCAGTGAAGGGTTGAACTCTGGAAACACCATATATTTT. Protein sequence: CASSEGLNSGNTIYF.

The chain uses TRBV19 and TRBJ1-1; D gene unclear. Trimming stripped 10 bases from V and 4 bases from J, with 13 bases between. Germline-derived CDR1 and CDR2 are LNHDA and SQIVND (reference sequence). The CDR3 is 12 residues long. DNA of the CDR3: TGTGCCACCGACCCCTCGGGCACTGAAGCTTTCTTT. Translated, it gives CATDPSGTEAFF.

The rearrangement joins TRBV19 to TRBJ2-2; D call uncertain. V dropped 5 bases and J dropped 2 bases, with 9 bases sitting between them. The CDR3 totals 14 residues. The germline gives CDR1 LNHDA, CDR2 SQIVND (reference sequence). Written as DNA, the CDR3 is TGTGCCAGTAGTGTCGCCAGAAACACCGGGGAGCTGTTTTTT. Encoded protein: CASSVARNTGELFF.

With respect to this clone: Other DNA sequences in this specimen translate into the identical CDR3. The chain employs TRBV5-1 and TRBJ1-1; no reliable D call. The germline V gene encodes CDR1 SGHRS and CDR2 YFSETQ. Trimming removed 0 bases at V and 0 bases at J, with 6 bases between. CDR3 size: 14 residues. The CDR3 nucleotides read TGCGCCAGCAGCTTGGGGGGTATGAACACTGAAGCTTTCTTT. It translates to CASSLGGMNTEAFF. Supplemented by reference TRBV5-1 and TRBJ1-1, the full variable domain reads KAGVTQTPRYLIKTRGQQVTLSCSPISGHRSVSWYQQTPGQGLQFLFEYFSETQRNKGNFPGRFSGRQFSNSRSEMNVSTLELGDSALYLCASSLGGMNTEAFFGQGTRLTVV.

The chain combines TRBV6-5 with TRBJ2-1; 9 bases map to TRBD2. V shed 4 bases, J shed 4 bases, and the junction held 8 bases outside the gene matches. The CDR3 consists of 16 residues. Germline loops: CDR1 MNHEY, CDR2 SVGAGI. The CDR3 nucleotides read TGTGCCAGCAGTTTACCTACTAGCGGGCCTTACAATGAGCAGTTCTTC. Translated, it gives CASSLPTSGPYNEQFF.

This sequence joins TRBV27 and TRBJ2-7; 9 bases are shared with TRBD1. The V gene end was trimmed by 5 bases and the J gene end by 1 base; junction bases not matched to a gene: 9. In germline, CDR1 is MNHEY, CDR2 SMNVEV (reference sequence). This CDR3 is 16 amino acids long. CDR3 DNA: TGTGCCAGCAGTCCGATCTCCGGGACAGGGTCCTACGAGCAGTACTTC. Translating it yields CASSPISGTGSYEQYF.

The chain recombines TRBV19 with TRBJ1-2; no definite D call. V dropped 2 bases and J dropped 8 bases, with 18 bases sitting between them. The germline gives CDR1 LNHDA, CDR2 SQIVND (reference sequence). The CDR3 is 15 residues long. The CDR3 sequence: CASSISFGSRSGYTF. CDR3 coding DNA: TGTGCCAGTAGTATATCCTTCGGCAGCCGGAGCGGCTACACCTTC.